This T cell receptor (beta chain) was recorded in a study of T cell responses to AZD1222 COVID-19 vaccine. Profiling relied on immunoSEQ multiplex PCR, and the TCRdb table lists in-frame clones only, not all of them. The sample comprises roughly 170,000 clones, 85% to 95% of which are singletons, and roughly 1.7% rests with the top ten. J lost 7 bases, V lost 3 bases, and 5 bases had no gene match. CDR1 is LGHNA, CDR2 YSLEER, per germline. CDR3 length equals 15 residues. The sequence came from an adult who received the AZD1222 COVID-19 vaccine. The sample here was peripheral blood, taken 28 days after the second AZD1222 dose. The chain uses TRBV4-3 and TRBJ1-4; TRBD1 matches at 10 bases. The CDR3 sequence is CASSQDRGVREKLFF. CDR3 DNA: TGCGCCAGCAGCCAGGACAGGGGGGTTCGTGAAAAACTGTTTTTT.